A selection of T cell receptor beta chains follows, all from one sample in a study of CD8+CD57+ T cells in acquired aplastic anemia. One entry per CDR3 protein, called by TCRdb with MiXCR from the reads. The data contain some 160,000 distinct CDR3 sequences, more than 40% of them singletons. The sequencing input was sorted CD4+, CD8+, or CD8+CD57+ T cells (not recorded which) from PBMCs. These receptors came from a human donor with aplastic anemia. CDR3s include the opening cysteine and the closing phenylalanine or tryptophan. A D gene is named only where the DNA matches it firmly. Rows may omit the clone size; those that give it use once, few, many or a size class.

TRBV27	-	14	TRBJ2-5	-	CASSRLGEQETQYF	TGTGCCAGCAGTCGCTTGGGAGAGCAAGAGACCCAGTACTTC
TRBV6-5	many	15	TRBJ2-7	-	CASSMTSWVSYEQYF	TGTGCCAGCAGTATGACTTCCTGGGTTTCCTACGAGCAGTACTTC
TRBV7-9	-	13	TRBJ1-2	-	CASSLTKFYGYTF	TGTGCCAGCAGCTTGACTAAATTCTATGGCTACACCTTC
TRBV5-6	many	14	TRBJ1-2	TRBD1	CASSTGQGNYGYTF	TGTGCCAGCAGCACGGGACAGGGAAACTATGGCTACACCTTC
TRBV5-8	few	14	TRBJ1-1	-	CASSLGGVSTEAFF	TGTGCCAGCAGCCTCGGTGGGGTGAGCACTGAAGCTTTCTTT
TRBV6-4	-	13	TRBJ2-3	-	CASSDSETDTQYF	TGTGCCAGCAGTGACTCAGAGACAGATACGCAGTATTTT
TRBV20-1	-	10	TRBJ1-5	-	CSAYNQPQHF	TGCAGTGCATACAATCAGCCCCAGCATTTT
TRBV29-1	-	17	TRBJ2-1	-	CSVEDDGAFWSYNEQFF	TGCAGCGTTGAAGATGATGGGGCTTTCTGGTCCTACAATGAGCAGTTCTTC
TRBV10-1	many	14	TRBJ2-2	-	CASSETGGTGELFF	TGCGCCAGCAGTGAGACCGGGGGCACCGGGGAGCTGTTTTTT
TRBV20-1	once	11	TRBJ1-1	-	CSARQDTEAFF	TGCAGTGCCCGCCAGGACACTGAAGCTTTCTTT
TRBV10-3	-	15	TRBJ2-7	-	CAINRSGGNSYELYF	TGTGCCATCAACCGCTCCGGGGGCAATTCCTACGAGCTGTACTTC
TRBV2	-	15	TRBJ1-6	TRBD1	CASRTGGADNSPLHF	TGTGCCAGCAGGACAGGGGGCGCGGATAATTCACCCCTCCACTTT
TRBV20-1	-	14	TRBJ1-2	TRBD1	CSARDPTGGYGYTF	TGCAGTGCTAGAGATCCTACAGGGGGTTATGGCTACACCTTC
TRBV11-2	few	17	TRBJ1-3	-	CASRERTSWTPGNTIYF	TGTGCCAGCAGAGAAAGGACTTCTTGGACGCCTGGAAACACCATATATTTT
TRBV6-1	many	16	TRBJ2-3	-	CASSQVRVRGTDTQYF	TGTGCCAGCAGTCAAGTCCGGGTCAGGGGCACAGATACGCAGTATTTT
TRBV6-6	many	15	TRBJ1-5	-	CASSYSPESNQPQHF	TGTGCCAGCAGTTACTCCCCCGAAAGCAATCAGCCCCAGCATTTT
TRBV29-1	many	13	TRBJ2-7	-	CSVGTGVSNEQYF	TGCAGCGTTGGGACCGGGGTATCGAACGAGCAGTACTTC
TRBV5-1	many	14	TRBJ2-1	-	CASSFLWQDNEQFF	TGCGCCAGCAGCTTCCTATGGCAGGACAATGAGCAGTTCTTC
TRBV24-1	-	17	TRBJ2-3	TRBD2	CATSDPIAGGLGDTQYF	TGTGCCACCAGTGATCCTATAGCGGGAGGATTAGGAGATACGCAGTATTTT
TRBV29-1	-	14	TRBJ2-7	TRBD2	CSSPRLAGIYEQYF	TGCAGCAGCCCGAGACTAGCGGGAATCTACGAGCAGTACTTC
TRBV10-1	-	16	TRBJ2-5	TRBD2	CASSDGTSGKVETQYF	TGCGCCAGCAGTGATGGGACTAGCGGGAAGGTAGAGACCCAGTACTTC
TRBV19	-	15	TRBJ2-5	-	CASSILGGTQETQYF	TGTGCCAGTAGTATTTTGGGGGGAACTCAAGAGACCCAGTACTTC
TRBV15	-	13	TRBJ2-3	-	CATSRPGRDTQYF	TGTGCCACCAGCAGACCAGGGAGAGATACGCAGTATTTT
TRBV28	-	14	TRBJ1-1	-	CASSSRVRDTEASF	TGTGCCAGCAGTAGCAGGGTTCGGGACACTGAAGCTTCCTTT
TRBV29-1	-	11	TRBJ2-1	-	CSVGERGVQFF	TGCAGCGTTGGGGAGAGAGGGGTGCAGTTCTTC
TRBV12-3/TRBV12-4	many	12	TRBJ1-1	-	CASSLTSIEAFF	TGTGCCAGCAGTTTAACTTCCATTGAGGCTTTCTTT
TRBV15	many	17	TRBJ2-5	-	CATSFTQGSTFQETQYF	TGTGCCACCAGTTTTACTCAGGGGTCTACTTTCCAAGAGACCCAGTACTTC
TRBV29-1	-	13	TRBJ2-7	-	CSVGTGSTYEQYF	TGCAGCGTAGGAACGGGATCGACCTACGAGCAGTACTTC
TRBV25-1	once	10	TRBJ2-3	-	CATYSDTQYF	TGTGCCACCTACTCAGATACGCAGTATTTT
TRBV6-5	many	12	TRBJ2-7	-	CASRPTGNEQYF	TGTGCCAGCAGGCCCACAGGGAACGAGCAGTACTTC
TRBV6-4	-	13	TRBJ1-6	-	CASSPGDNSPLHF	TGTGCCAGCAGTCCCGGGGATAATTCACCCCTCCACTTT
TRBV11-2	-	15	TRBJ2-3	TRBD2	CASRSSGRAPDTQYF	TGTGCCAGCAGGTCAAGCGGGAGGGCCCCAGATACGCAGTATTTT
TRBV5-1	-	18	TRBJ1-1	-	CASSLGIGGWQVNTEAFF	TGCGCCAGCAGCTTGGGTATCGGGGGTTGGCAGGTCAACACTGAAGCTTTCTTT
TRBV10-3	few	15	TRBJ2-1	TRBD1	CATLRDRGAYNEQFF	TGTGCCACGCTCCGGGACAGGGGGGCCTACAATGAGCAGTTCTTC
TRBV5-4	-	14	TRBJ2-7	-	CASSPTGTAYEQYF	TGTGCCAGCAGCCCCACAGGGACCGCCTACGAGCAGTACTTC
TRBV19	-	14	TRBJ2-7	-	CASSPGSSGYEQYF	TGTGCCAGTAGTCCTGGGTCCTCTGGGTACGAGCAGTACTTC
TRBV4-1	-	17	TRBJ2-1	TRBD2	CASSQEELAVSYNEQFF	TGCGCCAGCAGCCAAGAAGAACTAGCGGTCTCCTACAATGAGCAGTTCTTC
TRBV12-3/TRBV12-4	once	14	TRBJ1-3	-	CASTLRNSGNTIYF	TGTGCCAGCACCTTGCGGAACTCTGGAAACACCATATATTTT
TRBV10-3	-	14	TRBJ2-7	-	CAIRTGTDSYEQYF	TGTGCCATCAGGACCGGGACGGACTCCTACGAGCAATACTTC
TRBV5-6	-	14	TRBJ1-1	-	CASSLTAGDTEAFF	TGTGCCAGCAGCTTGACCGCAGGGGACACTGAAGCTTTCTTT
TRBV19	-	14	TRBJ2-7	TRBD2	CASSPGLAVYEQYF	TGTGCCAGTAGTCCCGGACTAGCGGTCTACGAGCAGTACTTC
TRBV24-1	-	15	TRBJ2-1	-	CATSEPSRDSNEQFF	TGTGCCACCAGTGAACCGTCCCGGGACTCGAACGAGCAGTTCTTC
TRBV6-2/TRBV6-3	-	15	TRBJ2-1	TRBD2	CATAPHSGSYNEQFF	TGTGCCACCGCTCCCCATAGCGGGAGCTACAATGAGCAGTTCTTC
TRBV24-1	-	14	TRBJ2-1	-	CATSDSGNSVEQFF	TGTGCCACCAGTGACTCCGGGAATAGTGTTGAGCAGTTCTTC
TRBV4-2	once	18	TRBJ1-6	-	CASSRTAVMSCYNSPLHF	TGTGCCAGCAGTAGGACAGCTGTCATGAGCTGCTATAATTCACCCCTACACTTT
TRBV12-3/TRBV12-4	-	14	TRBJ2-7	TRBD1	CGSSFGGTGDEQYF	TGTGGCAGCAGTTTTGGGGGGACAGGGGACGAGCAGTACTTC
TRBV4-2	many	17	TRBJ2-3	TRBD2	CASSAGTSGIRRDTQYF	TGTGCCAGCAGCGCCGGGACTAGCGGGATACGTCGCGATACGCAGTATTTT
TRBV12-3/TRBV12-4	many	13	TRBJ1-2	-	CASSLGIPRGYTF	TGTGCCAGCAGTTTAGGGATCCCCAGAGGCTACACCTTC
TRBV20-1	-	18	TRBJ2-7	TRBD2	CSAPAGTSGRAGSYEQYF	TGCAGTGCACCTGCGGGGACTAGCGGGAGGGCGGGCTCCTACGAGCAGTACTTC
TRBV6-5	many	13	TRBJ2-7	-	CASSSGFDYEQYF	TGTGCCAGCAGTTCAGGGTTCGACTACGAGCAGTACTTC
TRBV10-3	-	14	TRBJ1-1	TRBD1	CAIRQGIGNTEAFF	TGTGCCATCCGACAGGGGATCGGGAACACTGAAGCTTTCTTT
TRBV7-9	-	13	TRBJ2-7	-	CASSWSNEDEQYF	TGTGCCAGCAGTTGGAGTAATGAGGACGAGCAGTACTTC
TRBV10-3	-	16	TRBJ2-2	TRBD2	CAITGRSGRTGGELFF	TGTGCCATTACCGGGCGCAGCGGGAGGACGGGCGGGGAGCTGTTTTTT
TRBV19	few	16	TRBJ2-1	TRBD2	CASSMLAGSSYNEQFF	TGTGCCAGTAGTATGCTAGCGGGGAGCTCCTACAATGAGCAGTTCTTC